What follows are 9 T cell receptor beta chains derived from one specimen sequenced in a study of Ad26.COV2.S vaccination and SARS-CoV-2 variants. Here immunoSEQ multiplex PCR was the method, and the copy in TCRdb shows in-frame clones only, minus some. The table records approximately 420,000 clones, 75% to 90% of them present only once. Treatment in this sample: roughly 18 received Ad26.COV2.S at low or high dose, single or two shots; 5 received placebo; per-sample allocation not given. Sampling was done on day 63 after the first vaccine or placebo injection. Specimen: peripheral blood, collected in a trial of Ad26.COV2.S vaccine versus placebo. These receptors were collected from a person between 18 and 59 years old who received the Ad26.COV2.S COVID-19 vaccine or a placebo.

The CDR3 spells CASSPHPPYSGGRGETQYF. The CDR3 bases are TGTGCCAGCAGCCCTCACCCTCCCTATAGCGGGGGCAGGGGGGAGACCCAGTACTTC. J is TRBJ2-5 and V is TRBV11-3; 9 bases align to TRBD2. The CDR3 is 19 amino acids. Unmatched junction bases numbered 21, after V lost 5 bases and J lost 5 bases. CDR1 SGHNT and CDR2 YENEEA come from the germline V gene.

The chain recombines TRBV5-6 with TRBJ2-2; D is unresolved. The V gene's germline CDR1 is SGHDT and CDR2 YYEEEE. The V and J ends lost 10 bases and 1 base respectively, with 14 bases between them. The CDR3 consists of 14 residues. The CDR3 loop is CAGSESVNTGELFF. CDR3 bases: TGTGCCGGTTCGGAGAGTGTGAACACCGGGGAGCTGTTTTTT.

The rearrangement joins TRBV7-9 to TRBJ1-2; D gene uncertain. This CDR3 region has 12 residues. In germline, CDR1 is SEHNR, CDR2 FQNEAQ (reference sequence). Deletions cut 3 bases from V and 8 bases from J, with 10 bases between. The CDR3 coding sequence is TGTGCCAGCAGCTTTCTCGTCGGCGGCTACACCTTC. Its protein product is CASSFLVGGYTF.

The chain has TRBV2 and TRBJ1-2, with no clear D. This CDR3 is 14 amino acids long. Germline values: CDR1 SNHLY, CDR2 FYNNEI. The V and J ends lost 8 bases and 1 base respectively, with 14 bases between them. The DNA of the CDR3 is TGTGCCAGCCTCCCCGGCGCCCTTAACTATGGCTACACCTTC. This gives the protein CASLPGALNYGYTF.

The rearrangement uses TRBV6-1 and TRBJ2-3; 9 positions agree with TRBD1. J gave up 3 bases and V 2 bases, and 3 bases lay outside the gene matches. CDR3 length equals 15 residues. Germline V gene sequence: CDR1 MNHNS, CDR2 SASEGT. The CDR3 DNA is TGTGCCAGCAGTGAACGCGGGACAGGGACAGATACGCAGTATTTT. Translation: CASSERGTGTDTQYF.

The genes are TRBV25-1 and TRBJ2-7, with unresolved D. Between the trimmed V and J ends, which lost 0 bases and 4 bases, there was a span of 13 bases. CDR3 length: 15 residues. The germline V gene has CDR1 MGHDK and CDR2 SYGVNS. The DNA for the CDR3 is TGTGCCAGCAGTGAATATCGAGGCTATTTTTACGAGCAGTACTTC. Its protein is CASSEYRGYFYEQYF.

This clone was counted once. This chain connects TRBV5-4 to TRBJ1-3, with TRBD1 identical over 7 bases. V trimming: 4 bases; J trimming: 0 bases; junction bases outside the gene matches: 10. CDR1 is SGHNT and CDR2 is YYREEE in the germline V gene (reference sequence). The CDR3 runs to 17 residues. CDR3 sequence (DNA): TGTGCCAGCAGCCCTGCACCGACAGGGAACTCTGGAAACACCATATATTTT. Translating gives CASSPAPTGNSGNTIYF.

As regards this clone: The identical CDR3 is also encoded by other nucleotide sequences in the sample. This chain connects TRBV15 to TRBJ2-3; D gene unclear. CDR3 length: 12 residues. Germline CDR1 and CDR2: LNHNV and YYDKDF (reference sequence). Trimming removed 0 bases from V and 3 bases from J, with 1 base in between. The DNA of the CDR3 is TGTGCCACCAGCAGAGATACAGATACGCAGTATTTT. Translation: CATSRDTDTQYF.

This rearrangement joins TRBV10-2 to TRBJ2-6; a possible D gene is TRBD2 (5 bases). The CDR3 consists of 18 residues. The V end lost 5 bases, the J end lost 0 bases, and 17 bases lay between the germline ends. Per germline, CDR1 WSHSY and CDR2 SAAADI. The CDR3 sequence: CASSWTGFELSGANVLTF. CDR3 coding DNA: TGCGCCAGCAGTTGGACTGGGTTCGAGCTCTCTGGGGCCAACGTCCTGACTTTC.